One T cell receptor beta chain is described in this entry. This table comes from immunoSEQ multiplex PCR, and its TCRdb copy is limited to in-frame clones, with some not included. The data contain some 2,500,000 clones, about 90% of them seen just once; the ten biggest clones take up approximately 0.39%. This sample stems from a study of shared clonotypes between healthy human individuals. Sequencing was carried out using naive CD4+ T cells from PBMCs. Described subset: CD45RA+ positively selected. This TCR was recovered from a young man in good health. Some clones in this sample may be carry-over from other donors' samples.

This chain's CDR3 is CASSRTRDGAYEQYF. CDR3 sequence (DNA): TGTGCCAGCAGCCGAACCCGGGACGGGGCCTACGAGCAGTACTTC. This chain links TRBV7-2 with TRBJ2-7; D possibly matches TRBD1 or TRBD2 (5 bases each). Trimming removed 5 bases at V and 2 bases at J, with 16 bases between. CDR1 and CDR2 from the germline V gene are SGHTA and FQGNSA. This CDR3 is built from 15 residues.